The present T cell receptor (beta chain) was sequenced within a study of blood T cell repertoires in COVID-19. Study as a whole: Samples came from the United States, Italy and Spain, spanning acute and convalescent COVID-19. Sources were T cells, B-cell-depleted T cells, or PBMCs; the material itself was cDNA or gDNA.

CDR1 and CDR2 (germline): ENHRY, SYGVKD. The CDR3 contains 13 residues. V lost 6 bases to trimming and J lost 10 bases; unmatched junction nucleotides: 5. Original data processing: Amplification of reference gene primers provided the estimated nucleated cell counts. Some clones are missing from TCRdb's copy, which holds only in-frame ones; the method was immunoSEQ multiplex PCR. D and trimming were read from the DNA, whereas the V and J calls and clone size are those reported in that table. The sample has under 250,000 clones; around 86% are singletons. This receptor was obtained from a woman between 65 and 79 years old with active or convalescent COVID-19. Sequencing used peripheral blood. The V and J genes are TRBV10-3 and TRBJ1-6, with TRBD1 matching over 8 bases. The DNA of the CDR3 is TGTGCCATCAGGATGGACAGGGCCTCACCCCTCCACTTT. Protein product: CAIRMDRASPLHF.